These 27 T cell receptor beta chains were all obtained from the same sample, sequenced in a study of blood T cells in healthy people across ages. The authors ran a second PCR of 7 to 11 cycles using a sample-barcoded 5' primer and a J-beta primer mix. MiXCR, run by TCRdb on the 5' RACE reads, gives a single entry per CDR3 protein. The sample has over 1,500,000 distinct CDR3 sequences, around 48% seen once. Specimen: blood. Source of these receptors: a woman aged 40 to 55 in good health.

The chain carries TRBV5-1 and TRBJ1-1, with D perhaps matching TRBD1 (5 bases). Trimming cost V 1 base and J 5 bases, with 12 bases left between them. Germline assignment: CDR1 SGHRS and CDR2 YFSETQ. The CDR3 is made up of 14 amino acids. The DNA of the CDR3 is TGCGCCAGCAGCTTGAATGTGAAGGGGACTGAAGCTTTCTTT. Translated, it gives CASSLNVKGTEAFF. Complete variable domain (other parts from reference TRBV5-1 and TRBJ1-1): KAGVTQTPRYLIKTRGQQVTLSCSPISGHRSVSWYQQTPGQGLQFLFEYFSETQRNKGNFPGRFSGRQFSNSRSEMNVSTLELGDSALYLCASSLNVKGTEAFFGQGTRLTVV.

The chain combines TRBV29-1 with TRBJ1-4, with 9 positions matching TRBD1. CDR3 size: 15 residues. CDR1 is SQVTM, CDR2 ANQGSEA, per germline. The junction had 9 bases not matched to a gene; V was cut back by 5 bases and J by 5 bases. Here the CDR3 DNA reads TGCAGCGTTAAAAGTTGGGACAGGGAGAATGAAAAACTGTTTTTT. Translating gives CSVKSWDRENEKLFF.

In DNA form, the CDR3 reads TGTGCCACCAGTGACACACGAAGGGGGCCCCAGTACTTC. This translates into CATSDTRRGPQYF. The V call is TRBV24-1, the J call TRBJ2-7, with 7 bases fitting TRBD1. The CDR3 runs to 13 residues. The V and J ends lost 4 bases and 10 bases, in that order; junction bases with no gene match: 9. In germline, CDR1 is KGHDR, CDR2 SFDVKD.

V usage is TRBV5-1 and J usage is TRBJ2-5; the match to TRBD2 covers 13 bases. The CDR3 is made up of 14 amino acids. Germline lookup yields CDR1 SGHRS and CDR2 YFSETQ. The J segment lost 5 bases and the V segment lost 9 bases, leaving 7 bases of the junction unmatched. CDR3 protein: CATQTSGGRETQYF. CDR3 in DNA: TGCGCCACCCAGACTAGCGGGGGGCGCGAGACCCAGTACTTC.

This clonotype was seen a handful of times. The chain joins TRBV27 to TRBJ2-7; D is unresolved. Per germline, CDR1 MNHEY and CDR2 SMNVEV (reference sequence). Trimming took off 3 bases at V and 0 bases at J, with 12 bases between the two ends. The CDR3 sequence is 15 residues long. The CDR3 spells CASSFRGPGSYEQYF. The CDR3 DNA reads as TGTGCCAGCAGTTTCAGAGGCCCGGGCTCCTACGAGCAGTACTTC.

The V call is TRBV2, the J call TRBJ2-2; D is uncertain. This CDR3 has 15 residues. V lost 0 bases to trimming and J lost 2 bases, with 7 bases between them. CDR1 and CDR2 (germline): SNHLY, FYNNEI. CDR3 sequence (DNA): TGTGCCAGCAGTGAAGCCTCAGTTAACACCGGGGAGCTGTTTTTT. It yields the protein CASSEASVNTGELFF.

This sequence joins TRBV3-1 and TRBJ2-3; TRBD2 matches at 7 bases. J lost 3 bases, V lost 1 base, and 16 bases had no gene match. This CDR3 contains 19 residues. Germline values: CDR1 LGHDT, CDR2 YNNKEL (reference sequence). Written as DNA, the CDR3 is TGTGCCAGCAGCCAAGCGGACGGGGGGACGAGATTAGGGACAGATACGCAGTATTTT. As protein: CASSQADGGTRLGTDTQYF.

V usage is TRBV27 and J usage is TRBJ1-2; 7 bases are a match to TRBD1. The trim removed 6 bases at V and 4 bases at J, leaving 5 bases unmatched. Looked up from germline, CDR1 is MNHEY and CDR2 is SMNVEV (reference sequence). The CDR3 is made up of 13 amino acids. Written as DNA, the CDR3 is TGTGCCAGCAGAAGGACAGGAGGCTATGGCTACACCTTC. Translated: CASRRTGGYGYTF.

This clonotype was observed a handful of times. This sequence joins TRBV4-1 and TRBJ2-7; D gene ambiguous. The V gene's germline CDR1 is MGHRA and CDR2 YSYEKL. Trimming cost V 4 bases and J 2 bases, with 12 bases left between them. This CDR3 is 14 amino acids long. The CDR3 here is CASSPQVSPYEQYF. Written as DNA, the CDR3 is TGCGCCAGCAGCCCTCAGGTCAGTCCCTACGAGCAGTACTTC.

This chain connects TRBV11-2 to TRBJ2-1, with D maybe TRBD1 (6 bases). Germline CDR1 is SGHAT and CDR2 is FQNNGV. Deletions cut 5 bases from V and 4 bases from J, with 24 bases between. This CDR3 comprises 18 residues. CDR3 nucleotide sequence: TGTGCCAGCAGCCTTAGTATCAAAGGACAGCCGCTTTACAATGAGCAGTTCTTC. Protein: CASSLSIKGQPLYNEQFF. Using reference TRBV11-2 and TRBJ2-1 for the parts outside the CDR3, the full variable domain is EAGVAQSPRYKIIEKRQSVAFWCNPISGHATLYWYQQILGQGPKLLIQFQNNGVVDDSQLPKDRFSAERLKGVDSTLKIQPAKLEDSAVYLCASSLSIKGQPLYNEQFFGPGTRLTVL.

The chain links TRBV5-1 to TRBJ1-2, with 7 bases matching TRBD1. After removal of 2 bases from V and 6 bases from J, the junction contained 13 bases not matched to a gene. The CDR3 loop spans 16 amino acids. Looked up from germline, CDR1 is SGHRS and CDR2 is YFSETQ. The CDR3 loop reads CASSFAGQREADGYTF. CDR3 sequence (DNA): TGCGCCAGCAGCTTCGCGGGACAGAGGGAAGCCGATGGCTACACCTTC.

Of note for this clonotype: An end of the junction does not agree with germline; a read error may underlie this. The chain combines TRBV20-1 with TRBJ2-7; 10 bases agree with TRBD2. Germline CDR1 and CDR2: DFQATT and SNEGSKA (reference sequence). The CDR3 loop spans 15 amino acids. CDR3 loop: CSARGFSGGHNEQYF. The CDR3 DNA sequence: TGCAGTGCAAGAGGTTTTAGCGGGGGGCACAATGAGCAGTACTTC.

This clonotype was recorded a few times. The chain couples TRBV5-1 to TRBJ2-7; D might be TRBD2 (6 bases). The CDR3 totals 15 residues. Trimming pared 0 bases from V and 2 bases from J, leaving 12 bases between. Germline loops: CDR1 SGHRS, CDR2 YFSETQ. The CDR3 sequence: CASSLVGGATYEQYF. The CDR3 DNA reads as TGCGCCAGCAGCTTGGTGGGAGGCGCTACCTACGAGCAGTACTTC. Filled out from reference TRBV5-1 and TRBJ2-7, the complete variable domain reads KAGVTQTPRYLIKTRGQQVTLSCSPISGHRSVSWYQQTPGQGLQFLFEYFSETQRNKGNFPGRFSGRQFSNSRSEMNVSTLELGDSALYLCASSLVGGATYEQYFGPGTRLTVT.

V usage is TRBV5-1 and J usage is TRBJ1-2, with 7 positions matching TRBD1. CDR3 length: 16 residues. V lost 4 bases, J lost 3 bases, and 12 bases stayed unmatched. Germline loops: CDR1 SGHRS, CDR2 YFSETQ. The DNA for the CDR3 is TGCGCCAGCAGCAACCGACAGGGAGGGTCAGACTATGGCTACACCTTC. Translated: CASSNRQGGSDYGYTF.

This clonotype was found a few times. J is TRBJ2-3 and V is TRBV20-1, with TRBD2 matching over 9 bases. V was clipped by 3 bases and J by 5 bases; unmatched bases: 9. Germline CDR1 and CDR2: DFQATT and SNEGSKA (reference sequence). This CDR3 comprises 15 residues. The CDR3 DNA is TGCAGTGCTAGTCTGGCGGGGGGGCTCCTAGATACGCAGTATTTT. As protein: CSASLAGGLLDTQYF.

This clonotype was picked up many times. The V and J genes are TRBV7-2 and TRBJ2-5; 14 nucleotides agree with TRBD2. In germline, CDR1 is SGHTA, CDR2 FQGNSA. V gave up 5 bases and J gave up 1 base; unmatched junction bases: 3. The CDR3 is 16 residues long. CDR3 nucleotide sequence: TGTGCCAGCAGCCTCGGACTAGCGGGGGGCCAAGAGACCCAGTACTTC. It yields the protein CASSLGLAGGQETQYF.

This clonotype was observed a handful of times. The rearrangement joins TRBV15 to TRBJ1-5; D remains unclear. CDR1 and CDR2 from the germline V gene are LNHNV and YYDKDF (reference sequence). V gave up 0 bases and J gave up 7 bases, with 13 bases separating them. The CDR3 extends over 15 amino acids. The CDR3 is CATSREGGPGQPQHF. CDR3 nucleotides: TGTGCCACCAGCAGAGAGGGAGGTCCGGGGCAGCCCCAGCATTTT.

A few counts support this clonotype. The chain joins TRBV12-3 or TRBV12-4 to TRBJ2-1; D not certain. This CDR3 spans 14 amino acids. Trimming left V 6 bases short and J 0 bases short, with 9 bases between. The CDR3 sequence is CASSQSVSYNEQFF. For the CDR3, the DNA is TGTGCCAGCAGCCAGTCGGTCTCCTACAATGAGCAGTTCTTC.

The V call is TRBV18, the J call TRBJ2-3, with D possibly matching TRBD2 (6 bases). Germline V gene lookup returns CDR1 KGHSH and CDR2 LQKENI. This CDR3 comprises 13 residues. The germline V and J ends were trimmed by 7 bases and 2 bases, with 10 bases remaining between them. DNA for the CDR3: TGTGCCAGCTTCGGACTACACACAGATACGCAGTATTTT. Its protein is CASFGLHTDTQYF.

Here the CDR3 reads CASSLTGQGYEKLFF. For the CDR3, the DNA is TGTGCCAGCAGCTTGACAGGACAGGGCTATGAAAAACTGTTTTTT. The chain has TRBV7-2 and TRBJ1-4, with 8 bases matching TRBD1. V gave up 3 bases and J gave up 6 bases; unmatched junction bases: 6. This CDR3 spans 15 amino acids. Per germline, CDR1 SGHTA and CDR2 FQGNSA.

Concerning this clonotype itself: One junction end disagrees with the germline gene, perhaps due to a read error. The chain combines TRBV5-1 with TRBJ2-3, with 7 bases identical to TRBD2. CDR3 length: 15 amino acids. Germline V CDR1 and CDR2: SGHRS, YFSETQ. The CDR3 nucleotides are TGCGCCAGCAGCTTGGCCCCGGGAGGCACAGATACGCGGTATTTT. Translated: CASSLAPGGTDTRYF.

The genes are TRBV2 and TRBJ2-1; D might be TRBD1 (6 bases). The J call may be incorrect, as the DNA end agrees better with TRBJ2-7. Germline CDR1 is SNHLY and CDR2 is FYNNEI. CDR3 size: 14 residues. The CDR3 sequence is CASSKDRNYNEQYF. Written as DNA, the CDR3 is TGTGCCAGCAGTAAAGACAGGAACTACAATGAGCAGTACTTC.

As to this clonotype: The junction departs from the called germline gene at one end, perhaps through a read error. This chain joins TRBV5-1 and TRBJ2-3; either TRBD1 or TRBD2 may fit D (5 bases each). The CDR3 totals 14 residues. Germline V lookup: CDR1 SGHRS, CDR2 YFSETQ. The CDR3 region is CASSPKAVTGTQYF. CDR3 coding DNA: TGCGCCAGCAGCCCTAAAGCGGTCACAGGTACGCAGTATTTT.

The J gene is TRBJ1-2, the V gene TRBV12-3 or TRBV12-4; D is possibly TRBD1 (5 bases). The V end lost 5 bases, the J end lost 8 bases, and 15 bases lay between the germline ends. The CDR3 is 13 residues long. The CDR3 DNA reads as TGTGCCAGCAGTCCCTCGGGGGGTCAAGGCTACACCTTC. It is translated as CASSPSGGQGYTF.

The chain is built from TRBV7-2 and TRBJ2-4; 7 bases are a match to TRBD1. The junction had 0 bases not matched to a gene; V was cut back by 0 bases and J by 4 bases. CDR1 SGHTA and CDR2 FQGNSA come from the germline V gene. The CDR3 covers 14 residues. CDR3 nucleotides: TGTGCCAGCAGCTTAGCACAGGGGAAAAACATTCAGTACTTC. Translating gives CASSLAQGKNIQYF.

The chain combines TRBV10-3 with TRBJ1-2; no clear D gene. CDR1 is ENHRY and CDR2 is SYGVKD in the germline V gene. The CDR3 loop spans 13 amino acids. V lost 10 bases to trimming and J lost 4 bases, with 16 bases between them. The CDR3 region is CATTIDSGYGYTF. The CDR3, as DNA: TGTGCCACAACCATAGATTCGGGCTATGGCTACACCTTC.

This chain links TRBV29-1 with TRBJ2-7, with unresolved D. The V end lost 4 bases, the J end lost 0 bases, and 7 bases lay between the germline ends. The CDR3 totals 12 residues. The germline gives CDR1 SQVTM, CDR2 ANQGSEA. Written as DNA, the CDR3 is TGCAGCGTTGGAGACCCCTCCTACGAGCAGTACTTC. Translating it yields CSVGDPSYEQYF.